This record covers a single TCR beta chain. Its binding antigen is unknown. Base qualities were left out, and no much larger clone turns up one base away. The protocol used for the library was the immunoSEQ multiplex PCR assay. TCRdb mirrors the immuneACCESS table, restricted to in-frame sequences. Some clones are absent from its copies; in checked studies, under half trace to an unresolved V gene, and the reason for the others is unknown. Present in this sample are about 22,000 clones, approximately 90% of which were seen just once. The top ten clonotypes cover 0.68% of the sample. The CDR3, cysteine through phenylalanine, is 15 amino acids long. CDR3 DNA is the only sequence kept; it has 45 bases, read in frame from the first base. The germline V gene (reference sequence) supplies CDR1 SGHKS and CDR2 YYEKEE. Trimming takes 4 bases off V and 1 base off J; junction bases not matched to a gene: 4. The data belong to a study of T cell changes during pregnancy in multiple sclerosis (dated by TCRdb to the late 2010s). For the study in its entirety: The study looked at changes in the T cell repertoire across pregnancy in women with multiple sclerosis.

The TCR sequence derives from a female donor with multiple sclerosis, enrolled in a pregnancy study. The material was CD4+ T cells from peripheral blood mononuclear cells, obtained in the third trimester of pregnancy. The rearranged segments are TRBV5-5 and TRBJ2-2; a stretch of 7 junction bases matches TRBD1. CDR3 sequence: CASSTRTGNTGELFF. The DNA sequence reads TGTGCCAGCAGCACAAGGACAGGGAACACCGGGGAGCTGTTTTTT. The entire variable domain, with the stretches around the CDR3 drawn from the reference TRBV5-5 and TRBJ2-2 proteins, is DAGVTQSPTHLIKTRGQQVTLRCSPISGHKSVSWYQQVLGQGPQFIFQYYEKEERGRGNFPDRFSARQFPNYSSELNVNALLLGDSALYLCASSTRTGNTGELFFGEGSRLTVL.